A selection of T cell receptor beta chains follows, all from one sample in a study of T cell repertoires in cytomegalovirus infection. TCRdb redid the calling of the reads with MiXCR, one entry per CDR3 protein. The sample has 510,000 or so distinct CDR3 sequences, about 26% seen once. The sample was PBMCs. These receptors were taken from a human donor in good health (CMV status not recorded). Some clones in this sample may be carry-over from other donors' samples. Each CDR3 is given with its conserved first and last residue. The D gene is left open where the match is weak. Clone sizes are given selectively: once, few, many, or a class where the clone is expanded.

abundance: .; d_gene: .; v_gene: TRBV10-2; j_gene: TRBJ1-4; CDR3nt: TGCGCCAGCAGTTCGTCCGACGTCCGCACAACTAATGAAAAACTGTTTTTT; CDR3aa: CASSSSDVRTTNEKLFF
abundance: many; d_gene: TRBD2; v_gene: TRBV7-2; j_gene: TRBJ2-1; CDR3nt: TGTGCCAGCAGCTCCCAGGCTGTTGGGCTAGCGGGGGGGGAGTTCTTC; CDR3aa: CASSSQAVGLAGGEFF
abundance: many; d_gene: .; v_gene: TRBV7-2; j_gene: TRBJ2-5; CDR3nt: TGTGCCAGCACCCCCCGACGGGGCGCTCAAGAGACCCAGTACTTC; CDR3aa: CASTPRRGAQETQYF
abundance: many; d_gene: TRBD1; v_gene: TRBV7-9; j_gene: TRBJ2-3; CDR3nt: TGTGCCAGCAGCCCAAGGGGACAGGGCGCAGCCACAGATACGCAGTATTTT; CDR3aa: CASSPRGQGAATDTQYF
abundance: few; d_gene: .; v_gene: TRBV25-1; j_gene: TRBJ2-2; CDR3nt: TGTGCCAGCAGTGCCTTTTTAGGGCAGGGGATCACCGGGGAGCTGTTTTTT; CDR3aa: CASSAFLGQGITGELFF
abundance: many; d_gene: .; v_gene: TRBV12-5; j_gene: TRBJ1-5; CDR3nt: TGTGCTAGTGGTTTCATACCGGGTCCAGGCCTCAATCAGCCCCAGCATTTT; CDR3aa: CASGFIPGPGLNQPQHF
abundance: .; d_gene: TRBD1; v_gene: TRBV4-1; j_gene: TRBJ2-2; CDR3nt: TGCGCCAGCAGCCATCGTACTGGGACAGGGGGCACCGGGGAGCTGTTTTTT; CDR3aa: CASSHRTGTGGTGELFF
abundance: .; d_gene: TRBD2; v_gene: TRBV2; j_gene: TRBJ2-1; CDR3nt: TGTGCCAGCGACGGACTAGCGGGGACAGGCTACAATGAGCAGTTCTTC; CDR3aa: CASDGLAGTGYNEQFF
abundance: few; d_gene: TRBD1; v_gene: TRBV5-6; j_gene: TRBJ1-6; CDR3nt: TGTGCCAGCAGCTTTACAGGGGACTACTGGAGCTCCTATAATTCACCCCTCCACTTT; CDR3aa: CASSFTGDYWSSYNSPLHF
abundance: many; d_gene: .; v_gene: TRBV7-2; j_gene: TRBJ1-6; CDR3nt: TGTGCCAGCAGCTTAGACCCGGCCTTGGGAACCCTCCACTTT; CDR3aa: CASSLDPALGTLHF
abundance: .; d_gene: TRBD2; v_gene: TRBV20-1; j_gene: TRBJ2-1; CDR3nt: TGCAGTGCTCGACGCCCGATAGCGGGAATAAACAATGAGCAGTTCTTC; CDR3aa: CSARRPIAGINNEQFF
abundance: .; d_gene: .; v_gene: TRBV20-1; j_gene: TRBJ1-1; CDR3nt: TGCAGTGCTAGCCATCTCCTTCAGGGAGTGACCTTGGGAACTGAAGCTTTCTTT; CDR3aa: CSASHLLQGVTLGTEAFF
abundance: .; d_gene: .; v_gene: TRBV23-1; j_gene: TRBJ2-5; CDR3nt: TGCGCCAGCAGTCCACGACCGGGCCTGTACCAAGAGACCCAGTACTTC; CDR3aa: CASSPRPGLYQETQYF
abundance: few; d_gene: .; v_gene: TRBV7-9; j_gene: TRBJ1-2; CDR3nt: TGTGCCAGCAGCTCATCGTGGGTCATTGGCTACACCTTC; CDR3aa: CASSSSWVIGYTF
abundance: .; d_gene: .; v_gene: TRBV5-1; j_gene: TRBJ2-1; CDR3nt: TGCGCCAGCAGCTTGCAACCCAACCCGGGCAATGAGCAGTTCTTC; CDR3aa: CASSLQPNPGNEQFF
abundance: few; d_gene: .; v_gene: TRBV2; j_gene: TRBJ1-3; CDR3nt: TGTGCCAGCAGTGAAGAAAGGCCAGGGTTAGGAAACACCATATATTTT; CDR3aa: CASSEERPGLGNTIYF